The entry that follows covers one TCR beta chain sequence. Original analysis: The authors estimated nucleated cell counts from reference gene primer amplification. Sequencing was performed with immunoSEQ multiplex PCR; in TCRdb, only in-frame clones are kept and a portion is missing. V, J and clone size derive from that table, while D and trimming were established from the DNA sequence. Found here are about 40,000 clones, over 80% of them singletons; the top ten hold 5% to 7%. This CDR3 has 13 residues. CDR1 and CDR2 (germline): LNHDA, SQIVND (reference sequence). The J segment lost 12 bases and the V segment lost 4 bases, leaving 11 bases of the junction unmatched. The sample originates from a study of blood T cell repertoires in COVID-19. Turning to the study itself: T cells, B-cell-depleted T cells, or PBMCs provided the cDNA or gDNA that served as material.

The clonotype comes from a man aged 45-60 years with active COVID-19. The sequencing sample was made of peripheral blood. V and J are TRBV19 and TRBJ1-2, with 7 nucleotides matching TRBD1. The CDR3 DNA reads TGTGCCAGTAGTACGCCGGGACAGCTGAGGAACACCTTC. Translated: CASSTPGQLRNTF.